This TCR beta chain was profiled in a study of blood T cell repertoires in COVID-19 (dated by TCRdb to between 2020 and 2021). Broadly, across the study: Samples from collaborators originated in the United States, Italy and Spain and spanned both the acute and convalescent phases of COVID-19. The prospective study material was composed of cDNA or gDNA derived from T cells, B-cell-depleted T cells, or PBMCs. Deeply sampled blood TCRbeta repertoires from subjects exposed to, actively infected with, or recovered from COVID-19 were included in the dataset. A freely available public database, intended as a resource for researchers studying the immune response to SARS-CoV-2, is where the repertoires were released. Samples were obtained from the ongoing ImmuneRACE study (first 160 participants) and from 1,254 subjects provided by 6 global collaborators. A de-identified subject ID, COVID-19 status, age in years and sex were almost always included in the sample metadata. Where available, HLA class I and class II types were obtained from metadata supplied by the sample provider rather than from assay-based typing. Broad study findings and their caveats: Clinical and demographic metadata were provided uncurated, with the amount varying by source and participant.

The collaborating institutions used their own protocols to collect whole blood in K2EDTA tubes. For TCRbeta analysis, collaborators shipped samples as frozen whole blood, isolated PBMCs, or DNA extracted from either of those sample types. Comments on this clone: Its antigen is not yet known. No qualities accompany the bases; no much larger clone lies one base away.

Sequences MNHEY (CDR1) and SVGAGI (CDR2) are obtained from the germline V gene. Including the terminal cysteine and phenylalanine, the CDR3 comprises 15 residues. Here the CDR3 DNA is all that survives: 45 bases in frame from base 1. V lost 0 bases and J lost 4 bases, and the count of bases not matched to a germline gene is 5. The immunoSEQ Assay, a bias-controlled multiplex PCR, was used to amplify TCRbeta CDR3 regions from genomic DNA. In the authors' own workflow: The number of nucleated cells in each sample was estimated from the amplification of reference gene primers within the assay. To quantify the absolute abundance of each unique TCRbeta CDR3 rearrangement, sequence reads were collapsed and filtered. For each sample, productive Simpson clonality was calculated as the square root of Simpson's diversity index across productive rearrangements. TCRdb provides this immuneACCESS table in a form limited to in-frame rearrangements. Some clones are lacking; in checked studies, under half of them reflect an unresolved V gene, and why the rest are absent is not known. The V and J calls and clone size were taken over from that table, and D and trimming were inferred from the DNA. Across this sample there are about 170,000 clones, with approximately 80% seen only once. Of the sample, 2.9% is held by the ten largest clones.

The receptor comes from a woman aged 55 to 70 with acute or convalescent COVID-19. The V gene is TRBV6-5 and the J gene is TRBJ1-1; the junction holds 7 bases that match TRBD1. Sequenced input: peripheral blood. In nucleotide form, the sequence is TGTGCCAGCAGTTACTCGATGCCAGGGGGCACTGAAGCTTTCTTT. This is translated as CASSYSMPGGTEAFF.